The clone carrying this T cell receptor (beta chain) was counted between two and nine times. Its target is not known. The length of the CDR3 is 16 residues. Germline loops: CDR1 MNHEY, CDR2 SMNVEV (reference sequence). With V trimmed by 5 bases and J by 4 bases, 8 bases remained unmatched. This sample is drawn from a study of T-cell memory formation after mild COVID-19. Study-level background: In these data, TCR clusters were largely donor specific.

TCRdb re-analysed the 5' RACE reads in MiXCR, keeping a single row per CDR3 protein. The data hold more than 350,000 distinct CDR3 sequences, with over 20% observed a single time. Overall study results and limits: From day 15 to 85, contracting clones were balanced between CD4 and CD8, whereas later expanders leaned toward CD4+.

This sequence joins TRBV27 and TRBJ2-2; 9 positions match TRBD2. This clonotype was obtained from an adult woman who had mild COVID-19 (a few samples of this study predate the infection). Cell type and time point are not known. Sequences were obtained from PBMCs or a T cell subset sorted from them (not recorded which). The CDR3 reads CASSGEREVGTGELFF. Here the CDR3 DNA reads TGTGCCAGCAGTGGGGAGCGGGAGGTCGGCACCGGGGAGCTGTTTTTT.